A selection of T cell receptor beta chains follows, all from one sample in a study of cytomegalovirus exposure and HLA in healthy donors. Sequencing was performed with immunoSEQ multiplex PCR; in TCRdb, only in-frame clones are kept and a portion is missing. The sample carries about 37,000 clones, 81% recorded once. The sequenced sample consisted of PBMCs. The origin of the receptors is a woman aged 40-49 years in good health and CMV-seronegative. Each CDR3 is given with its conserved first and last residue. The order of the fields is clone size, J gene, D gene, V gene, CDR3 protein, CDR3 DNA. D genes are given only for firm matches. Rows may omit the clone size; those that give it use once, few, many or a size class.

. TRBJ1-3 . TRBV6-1 CASSEGVAINTIYF TGTGCCAGCAGTGAAGGGGTAGCGATAAACACCATATATTTT
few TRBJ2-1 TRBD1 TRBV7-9 CASSSLGTDYNEQFF TGTGCCAGCAGCTCTTTGGGGACAGATTACAATGAGCAGTTCTTC
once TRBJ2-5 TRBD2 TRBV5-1 CASSPLAGGSQETQYF TGCGCCAGCAGCCCACTAGCGGGGGGCTCCCAAGAGACCCAGTACTTC
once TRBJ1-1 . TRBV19 CASSTPQGTGNTEAFF TGTGCCAGTAGTACCCCACAGGGAACAGGGAACACTGAAGCTTTCTTT
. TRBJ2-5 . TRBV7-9 CASSFGVGQTQYF TGTGCCAGCAGCTTCGGGGTCGGTCAGACCCAGTACTTC
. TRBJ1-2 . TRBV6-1 CASSVGSGYTF TGTGCCAGCAGTGTGGGCTCGGGCTACACCTTC
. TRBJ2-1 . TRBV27 CASSTGTEGNEQFF TGTGCCAGCAGTACCGGGACGGAGGGGAATGAGCAGTTCTTC
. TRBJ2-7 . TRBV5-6 CASSRRGVHEQYF TGTGCCAGCAGCCGCCGAGGTGTCCACGAGCAGTACTTC
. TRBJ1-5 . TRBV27 CASSPSSGDRNQPQHF TGTGCCAGCAGTCCGAGCTCAGGGGATCGTAATCAGCCCCAGCATTTT
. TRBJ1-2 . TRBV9 CASSADSNYGYTF TGTGCCAGCAGCGCCGACAGTAACTATGGCTACACCTTC
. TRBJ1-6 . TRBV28 CASTPASGSYNSPLHF TGTGCCAGCACTCCCGCATCCGGGTCCTATAATTCACCCCTCCACTTT
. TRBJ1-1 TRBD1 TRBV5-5 CASSLPGGTEAFF TGTGCCAGCAGCTTGCCAGGGGGCACTGAAGCTTTCTTT
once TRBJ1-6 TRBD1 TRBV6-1 CASSRSGTGDSPLHF TGTGCCAGCAGTCGCTCCGGGACAGGCGATTCACCCCTCCACTTT
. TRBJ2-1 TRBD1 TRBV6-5 CASRPGQWTSNEQFF TGTGCCAGCAGGCCGGGACAGTGGACCTCTAATGAGCAGTTCTTC
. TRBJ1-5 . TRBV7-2 CASSLVVQNGPQHF TGTGCCAGCAGCTTAGTTGTCCAGAATGGGCCCCAGCATTTT
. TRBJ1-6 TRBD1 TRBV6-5 CASSTGTGASPLHF TGTGCCAGCAGTACTGGGACAGGCGCATCACCCCTCCACTTT
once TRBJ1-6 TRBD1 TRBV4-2 CASSRLQGGDSPLHF TGTGCCAGCAGCCGCCTACAGGGGGGGGATTCACCCCTCCACTTT
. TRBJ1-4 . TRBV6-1 CASSEAAGLYEKLFF TGTGCCAGCAGTGAAGCTGCGGGGCTATATGAAAAACTGTTTTTT
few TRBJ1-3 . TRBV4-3 CASSQDGTSGNTIYF TGCGCCAGCAGCCAAGATGGGACTTCTGGAAACACCATATATTTT
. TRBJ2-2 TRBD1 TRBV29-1 CSVFNRGTGELFF TGCAGCGTTTTTAACAGGGGCACCGGGGAGCTGTTTTTT
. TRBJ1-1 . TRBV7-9 CASSTRTGEKGTEAFF TGTGCCAGCAGCACGAGGACCGGGGAGAAAGGCACTGAAGCTTTCTTT
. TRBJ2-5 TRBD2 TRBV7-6 CASSLLLAGGQTQYF TGTGCCAGCAGCTTGTTACTAGCGGGGGGGCAGACCCAGTACTTC
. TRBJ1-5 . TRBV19 CASSPYTPGGNQPQHF TGTGCCAGTAGTCCTTACACCCCGGGAGGGAATCAGCCCCAGCATTTT
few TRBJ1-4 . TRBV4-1 CASSLPGATNEKLFF TGCGCCAGCAGCCTTCCAGGGGCCACTAATGAAAAACTGTTTTTT
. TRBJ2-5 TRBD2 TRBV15 CATSRGRLAGGQETQYF TGTGCCACCAGCAGAGGGCGACTAGCGGGGGGGCAAGAGACCCAGTACTTC
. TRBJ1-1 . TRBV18 CASSATMGGDTEAFF TGTGCCAGCTCAGCCACTATGGGAGGGGACACTGAAGCTTTCTTT
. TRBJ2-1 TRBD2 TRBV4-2 CASSLSTSFKYNEQFF TGTGCCAGCAGCCTGTCGACTAGCTTCAAATACAATGAGCAGTTCTTC
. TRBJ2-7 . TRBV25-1 CASSEYGYEQYF TGTGCCAGCAGTGAATACGGCTACGAGCAGTACTTC